This T cell receptor (beta chain) was identified during a study of cytomegalovirus exposure and HLA in healthy donors. General study results and limits: Investigators reported under 200 TCR beta chains as tied to cytomegalovirus.

Amplification used 60 Vbeta primers and 13 Jbeta primers. Sequenced by immunoSEQ multiplex PCR; TCRdb stores in-frame clones only, minus some. This sample carries 200,000 to 250,000 clones, over 65% of them seen once, and the ten largest clones take around 1.4%. In the case of this clone: Its matching antigen is unknown.

With 5 bases clipped from V and 8 bases from J, the junction kept 8 bases outside the gene matches. The CDR3 extends over 13 amino acids. The germline CDR1 and CDR2 sequences are LNHDA and SQIVND (reference sequence). The clonotype originates from a human donor in good health. V and J are TRBV19 and TRBJ1-2, with 7 bases identical to TRBD1. The sample taken for sequencing was PBMCs. CDR3 sequence: CASSADRDGGYTF. The DNA for the CDR3 is TGTGCCAGTAGTGCCGACAGGGACGGCGGCTACACCTTC.